This T cell receptor beta chain was obtained from a study of Graves' ophthalmopathy and Graves' hyperthyroidism. Points from the study as a whole: From stable hyperthyroidism, ophthalmopathy was separated by a 13-signature model with about 88% sensitivity and about 81% specificity.

Amplification from RNA transcripts yielded the TCR beta CDR3 regions. A first-round RT-PCR used HTBI primers, followed by a second-round multiplex PCR. TCRdb itself ran the multiplex PCR reads through MiXCR, one entry per CDR3 protein. The sample carries roughly 1.1 million distinct CDR3 sequences, 35% to 45% recorded once. Thyroid ultrasound, orbital computed tomography, TRAb, serum thyroxine and clinical symptoms formed the basis of diagnosis. In its sample, this clonotype was seen many times. Its cognate antigen is unknown. The CDR3 extends over 11 amino acids. V lost 6 bases and J lost 5, with 7 bases in between. Germline CDR1 and CDR2: SQVTM and ANQGSEA.

V and J are TRBV29-1 and TRBJ1-4; D not resolved. The receptor was isolated from an adult man with Graves' hyperthyroidism. What was sequenced was peripheral blood or thyroid tissue (not recorded which). The CDR3 loop reads CSVERNEKLFF. The CDR3 nucleotides are TGCAGCGTGGAAAGAAATGAAAAACTGTTTTTT.